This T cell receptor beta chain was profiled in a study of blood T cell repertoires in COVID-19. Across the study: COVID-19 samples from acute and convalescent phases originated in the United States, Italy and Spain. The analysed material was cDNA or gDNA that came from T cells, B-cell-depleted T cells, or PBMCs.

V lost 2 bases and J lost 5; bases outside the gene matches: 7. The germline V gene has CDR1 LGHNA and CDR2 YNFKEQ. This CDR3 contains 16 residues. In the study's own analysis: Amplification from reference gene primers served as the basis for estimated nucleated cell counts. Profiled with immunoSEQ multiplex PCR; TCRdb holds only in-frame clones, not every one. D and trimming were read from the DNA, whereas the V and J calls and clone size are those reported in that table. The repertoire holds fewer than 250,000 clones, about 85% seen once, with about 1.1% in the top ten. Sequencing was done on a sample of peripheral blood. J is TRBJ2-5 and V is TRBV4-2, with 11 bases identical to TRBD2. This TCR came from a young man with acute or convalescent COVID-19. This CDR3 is CASSQITSGRGETQYF. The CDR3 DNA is TGTGCCAGCAGCCAAATAACTAGCGGGAGAGGGGAGACCCAGTACTTC.